Listed below are T cell receptor beta chains from one sample, sequenced in a study of neurological immune-mediated disorders. In TCRdb, the 5' RACE reads were re-called with MiXCR into one record per CDR3 protein. Of over 13,000 distinct CDR3 sequences in the sample, 10% were seen once. Sequenced input: PBMCs. These receptor sequences come from a woman aged 35 to 49 in good health. Each CDR3 is given with its conserved first and last residue. D genes are given only for firm matches. Rows may omit the clone size; those that give it use once, few, many or a size class.

CDR3	DNA	D	size	J	V
CASSQDSGGRITGELFF	TGCGCCAGCAGCCAAGATTCGGGCGGGAGGATCACCGGGGAGCTGTTTTTT	TRBD2	many	TRBJ2-2	TRBV4-1
CATRLGVTGYLFF	TGTGCCACGCGGTTAGGGGTAACCGGGTATCTGTTTTTT	.	.	TRBJ2-2	TRBV7-8
CASSQEGTGINYGYTF	TGCGCCAGCAGCCAAGAAGGGACAGGAATTAACTATGGCTACACCTTC	TRBD1	.	TRBJ1-2	TRBV4-1
CASSVGLSDYGYTF	TGTGCCAGCAGCGTAGGTCTCAGTGACTATGGCTACACCTTC	.	many	TRBJ1-2	TRBV9
CSVWGSGVSVAFF	TGCAGCGTTTGGGGATCCGGGGTTTCGGTAGCTTTCTTT	.	many	TRBJ1-1	TRBV29-1
CSARVGRSEAFF	TGCAGTGCTAGGGTTGGGCGTAGTGAAGCTTTCTTT	.	many	TRBJ1-1	TRBV20-1
CASSPQYNEQFF	TGTGCCAGCAGCCCGCAATACAATGAGCAGTTCTTC	.	many	TRBJ2-1	TRBV14
CSARRGGPLNEQFF	TGCAGTGCTAGACGGGGGGGGCCACTCAATGAGCAGTTCTTC	TRBD2	many	TRBJ2-1	TRBV20-1
CSVEGTLLADSTDTQYF	TGCAGCGTTGAAGGAACGTTACTAGCGGACTCCACAGATACGCAGTATTTT	TRBD2	many	TRBJ2-3	TRBV29-1
CASRNRGIRNEQYF	TGTGCCAGCCGTAACAGGGGGATTCGGAACGAGCAGTACTTC	TRBD1	many	TRBJ2-7	TRBV28
CASSEAGTSVGGEQFF	TGTGCCAGCAGTGAAGCAGGGACTAGCGTGGGGGGTGAGCAGTTCTTC	TRBD2	many	TRBJ2-1	TRBV2
CASSTHRVGDTEAFF	TGTGCCAGCAGCACCCACAGGGTTGGTGACACTGAAGCTTTCTTT	.	many	TRBJ1-1	TRBV7-8
CASSLSGFTGELFF	TGCGCCAGCAGCCTCAGTGGGTTCACCGGGGAGCTGTTTTTT	.	many	TRBJ2-2	TRBV5-1
CASSAPLVTYNSPLHF	TGTGCCAGCAGTGCCCCGCTTGTGACCTATAATTCACCCCTCCACTTT	.	medium-sized	TRBJ1-6	TRBV6-4
CASSTDPGPNYGYTF	TGTGCCAGCAGTACGGACCCTGGGCCTAACTATGGCTACACCTTC	.	few	TRBJ1-2	TRBV4-2
CASSLTDRDNQPQHF	TGTGCCAGCAGCTTAACGGACAGGGACAATCAGCCCCAGCATTTT	TRBD1	.	TRBJ1-5	TRBV11-3
CASSGGGPGYTF	TGTGCCAGCTCAGGAGGGGGCCCTGGCTACACCTTC	TRBD1	many	TRBJ1-2	TRBV9
CASRTRAGGAYTQYF	TGTGCCAGCAGAACCAGAGCGGGAGGCGCATATACGCAGTATTTT	TRBD2	many	TRBJ2-3	TRBV12-3/TRBV12-4
CASRSVQGTGELFF	TGTGCCAGCAGGTCGGTACAGGGAACCGGGGAGCTGTTTTTT	.	many	TRBJ2-2	TRBV6-1
CASSQRAGETQYF	TGTGCCAGCAGCCAACGGGCCGGAGAGACCCAGTACTTC	.	many	TRBJ2-5	TRBV3-1
CASSLDGGISYNSPLHF	TGCGCCAGCAGCTTGGATGGAGGCATCTCCTATAATTCACCCCTCCACTTT	.	many	TRBJ1-6	TRBV5-1
CSVDPSGGPHGASYNEQFF	TGCAGCGTTGATCCCAGCGGGGGGCCACACGGAGCCTCCTACAATGAGCAGTTCTTC	TRBD2	many	TRBJ2-1	TRBV29-1
CASRPLDRVYGYTF	TGTGCCAGCAGACCCCTGGACAGGGTCTATGGCTACACCTTC	TRBD1	.	TRBJ1-2	TRBV28
CASSVAGGVGGYTF	TGTGCCAGCAGTGTTGCAGGGGGCGTTGGGGGCTACACCTTC	TRBD1	many	TRBJ1-2	TRBV2
CASSRTSGHTDTQYF	TGTGCCAGCAGCCGGACTAGCGGCCACACAGATACGCAGTATTTT	TRBD2	.	TRBJ2-3	TRBV12-3/TRBV12-4
CASSQDFTTLGVYGYTF	TGCGCCAGCAGCCAAGACTTCACTACACTCGGGGTCTATGGCTACACCTTC	.	many	TRBJ1-2	TRBV4-1
CASSLEAGRSTDTQYF	TGTGCCAGCAGCTTAGAGGCGGGACGCTCTACAGATACGCAGTATTTT	.	many	TRBJ2-3	TRBV11-2
CASTSGGTEAFF	TGTGCCAGCACCTCGGGGGGCACTGAAGCTTTCTTT	.	many	TRBJ1-1	TRBV12-3/TRBV12-4
CASSQPPGQGTGELFF	TGCGCCAGCAGCCAACCCCCGGGACAGGGAACCGGGGAGCTGTTTTTT	TRBD1	many	TRBJ2-2	TRBV4-1
CSYLSGISGEQYF	TGCAGTTACCTCTCTGGAATATCTGGGGAGCAGTACTTC	.	many	TRBJ2-7	TRBV20-1
CSAHPGQVNEKLFF	TGCAGTGCTCATCCGGGACAGGTTAATGAAAAACTGTTTTTT	TRBD1	many	TRBJ1-4	TRBV20-1
CASSQDRGLQETQYF	TGCGCCAGCAGCCAAGATAGGGGACTCCAAGAGACCCAGTACTTC	.	many	TRBJ2-5	TRBV4-1
CSVHGRTEAFF	TGCAGCGTGCATGGGCGAACTGAAGCTTTCTTT	.	many	TRBJ1-1	TRBV29-1
CASRFKTGGAETQYF	TGTGCCAGCAGATTTAAAACAGGGGGCGCGGAGACCCAGTACTTC	TRBD1	once	TRBJ2-5	TRBV6-6
CSARGAGEWTQYF	TGCAGTGCTAGAGGGGCAGGAGAGTGGACCCAGTACTTC	.	many	TRBJ2-5	TRBV20-1
CASSLEGTASRAFF	TGCGCCAGCAGCTTGGAGGGGACAGCCTCTAGGGCTTTCTTT	TRBD1	many	TRBJ1-1	TRBV5-1
CSVDSSGGTPGSYNEQFF	TGCAGTGTAGACTCTAGCGGGGGGACCCCGGGGTCCTACAATGAGCAGTTCTTC	TRBD2	many	TRBJ2-1	TRBV20-1
CAWSVRRGNQPQHF	TGTGCCTGGAGTGTACGCAGGGGCAATCAGCCCCAGCATTTT	.	few	TRBJ1-5	TRBV30
CASLPDLAGGKNYNEQFF	TGTGCCAGCCTCCCGGACCTAGCGGGGGGGAAAAACTACAATGAGCAGTTCTTC	TRBD2	many	TRBJ2-1	TRBV3-1
CSAPPTSGSTDTQYF	TGCAGTGCTCCACCGACTAGCGGCAGCACAGATACGCAGTATTTT	TRBD2	medium-sized	TRBJ2-3	TRBV20-1
CASSQGDLYGYTF	TGTGCCAGCAGCCAGGGGGACCTCTATGGCTACACCTTC	TRBD1	.	TRBJ1-2	TRBV9
CATASGIPYEQYF	TGTGCCACCGCATCGGGGATACCCTACGAGCAGTACTTC	.	many	TRBJ2-7	TRBV7-2
CASSSQGATNEKLFF	TGTGCCAGCAGCTCGCAGGGGGCAACTAATGAAAAACTGTTTTTT	TRBD1	many	TRBJ1-4	TRBV7-2
CSALETPTNEKLFF	TGCAGTGCGCTAGAGACCCCAACTAATGAAAAACTGTTTTTT	.	many	TRBJ1-4	TRBV20-1
CSVAPGDTQYF	TGCAGCGTTGCCCCGGGGGATACGCAGTATTTT	.	many	TRBJ2-3	TRBV29-1
CASTGPIYGYTF	TGTGCCAGTACCGGGCCGATCTATGGCTACACCTTC	.	many	TRBJ1-2	TRBV19
CASSLEASVSTDTQYF	TGCGCCAGCAGCCTAGAGGCTAGCGTAAGCACAGATACGCAGTATTTT	.	many	TRBJ2-3	TRBV4-1
CASSLQGARNEQYF	TGTGCCAGCAGCTTACAGGGGGCTAGGAACGAGCAGTACTTC	TRBD1	many	TRBJ2-7	TRBV5-5
CASSSSGWEQFF	TGTGCCAGCAGTTCATCGGGGTGGGAGCAGTTCTTC	.	many	TRBJ2-1	TRBV12-3/TRBV12-4
CASSGGTANEKLFF	TGTGCCAGCAGCGGCGGGACAGCTAATGAAAAACTGTTTTTT	TRBD1	many	TRBJ1-4	TRBV9
CASSGTVQETQYF	TGTGCCAGCAGTGGAACAGTTCAAGAGACCCAGTACTTC	.	.	TRBJ2-5	TRBV6-1
CSAATGGYAYEQYF	TGCAGTGCCGCAACAGGGGGCTACGCCTACGAGCAGTACTTC	TRBD1	many	TRBJ2-7	TRBV20-1
CASLNSGKGLEQYF	TGTGCCAGCCTCAATAGCGGGAAGGGGCTCGAGCAGTACTTC	TRBD2	medium-sized	TRBJ2-7	TRBV28
CASSVAASGGETQYF	TGTGCCAGCTCAGTAGCGGCCTCCGGGGGGGAGACCCAGTACTTC	TRBD2	many	TRBJ2-5	TRBV18
CASSSGGGGGQPQHF	TGTGCCAGCAGTTCGGGGGGGGGCGGTGGGCAGCCCCAGCATTTT	.	.	TRBJ1-5	TRBV6-5
CASSYTYGYTF	TGTGCCAGCAGCTACACTTACGGCTACACCTTC	.	.	TRBJ1-2	TRBV5-8
CASTRDTHEKLFF	TGTGCCAGCACCCGGGACACCCATGAAAAACTGTTTTTT	.	medium-sized	TRBJ1-4	TRBV28
CASSPQPGQIYEQYF	TGCGCCAGCAGCCCGCAGCCGGGACAAATCTACGAGCAGTACTTC	.	many	TRBJ2-7	TRBV5-1
CASSQARAGTTNTGELFF	TGTGCCAGCAGCCAAGCGCGGGCCGGGACTACGAACACCGGGGAGCTGTTTTTT	TRBD2	many	TRBJ2-2	TRBV3-1